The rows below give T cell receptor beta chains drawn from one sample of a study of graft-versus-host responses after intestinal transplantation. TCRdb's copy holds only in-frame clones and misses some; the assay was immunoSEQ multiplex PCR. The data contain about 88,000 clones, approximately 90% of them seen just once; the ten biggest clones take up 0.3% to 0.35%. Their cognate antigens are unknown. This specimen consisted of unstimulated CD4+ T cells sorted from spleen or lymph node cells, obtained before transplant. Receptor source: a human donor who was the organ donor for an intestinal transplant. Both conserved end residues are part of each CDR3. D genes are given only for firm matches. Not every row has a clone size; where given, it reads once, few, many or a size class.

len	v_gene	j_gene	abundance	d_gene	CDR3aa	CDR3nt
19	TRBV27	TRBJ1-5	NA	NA	CASRALGRGDPLSNQPQHF	TGTGCCAGCAGGGCATTAGGCAGGGGCGACCCGTTGAGCAATCAGCCCCAGCATTTT
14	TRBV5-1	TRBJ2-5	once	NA	CASREMGGLETQYF	TGCGCCAGCAGGGAAATGGGGGGACTGGAGACCCAGTACTTC
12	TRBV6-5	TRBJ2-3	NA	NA	CASRSGTDTQYF	TGTGCCAGCAGATCAGGGACAGATACGCAGTATTTT
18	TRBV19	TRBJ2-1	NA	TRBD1	CASSIPRRGGWSYNEQFF	TGTGCCAGTAGTATCCCCCGTAGAGGGGGCTGGTCCTACAATGAGCAGTTCTTC
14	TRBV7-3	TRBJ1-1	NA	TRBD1	CASSSTGNPTEAFF	TGTGCCAGCAGCTCGACAGGGAACCCCACTGAAGCTTTCTTT
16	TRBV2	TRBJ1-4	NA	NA	CASSPIFGGAGEKLFF	TGTGCCAGCAGTCCCATCTTCGGGGGGGCAGGCGAAAAACTGTTTTTT
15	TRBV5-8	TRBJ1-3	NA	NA	CASGGFVGSGNTIYF	TGTGCCAGCGGAGGGTTTGTAGGATCTGGAAACACCATATATTTT
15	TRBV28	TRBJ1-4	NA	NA	CATVAGLWTNEKLFF	TGTGCCACGGTTGCAGGGTTATGGACTAATGAAAAACTGTTTTTT
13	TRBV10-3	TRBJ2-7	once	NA	CAIRGPRTYEQYF	TGTGCCATCAGGGGGCCACGGACCTACGAGCAGTACTTC
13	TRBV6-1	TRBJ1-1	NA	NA	CASSYNRNTEAFF	TGTGCCAGCAGTTATAACAGGAACACTGAAGCTTTCTTT
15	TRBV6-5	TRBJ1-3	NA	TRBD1	CASSRQGSSGNTIYF	TGTGCCAGCAGCCGACAGGGGAGCTCTGGAAACACCATATATTTT
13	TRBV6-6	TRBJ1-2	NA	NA	CASSYSAGPGYTF	TGTGCCAGCAGTTACTCGGCAGGGCCAGGCTACACCTTC
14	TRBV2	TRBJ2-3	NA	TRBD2	CASSSLAGGDTQYF	TGTGCCAGCAGCTCACTAGCGGGAGGGGATACGCAGTATTTT
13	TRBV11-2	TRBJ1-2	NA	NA	CASSSGQPYGYTF	TGTGCCAGCAGCTCAGGACAGCCCTATGGCTACACCTTC
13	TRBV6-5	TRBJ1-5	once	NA	CASRDSFNQPQHF	TGTGCCAGCCGAGACAGTTTCAATCAGCCCCAGCATTTT
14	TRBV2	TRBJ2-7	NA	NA	CASRDLSPRYEQYF	TGTGCCAGCAGGGACTTAAGCCCAAGGTACGAGCAGTACTTC
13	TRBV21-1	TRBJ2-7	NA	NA	CASSPDRYYEQYF	TGTGCCAGCAGCCCTGACAGGTACTACGAGCAGTACTTC
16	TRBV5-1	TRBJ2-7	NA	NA	CASSFGLASPEGEQYF	TGCGCCAGCAGCTTTGGATTGGCGTCCCCTGAGGGCGAGCAGTACTTC
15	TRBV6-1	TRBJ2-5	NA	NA	CASTRLGVRQETQYF	TGTGCCAGCACTCGGCTAGGGGTACGGCAAGAGACCCAGTACTTC
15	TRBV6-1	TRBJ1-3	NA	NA	CASSDRQNSGNTIYF	TGTGCCAGCAGTGATCGACAGAACTCTGGAAACACCATATATTTT
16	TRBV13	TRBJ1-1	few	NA	CASSLLTSQSSEKAFF	TGTGCCAGCAGCTTACTTACTTCACAAAGTTCGGAGAAGGCTTTCTTT
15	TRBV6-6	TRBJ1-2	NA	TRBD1	CASSTRDRTQYGYTF	TGTGCCAGCAGTACAAGGGACAGGACCCAATATGGCTACACCTTC
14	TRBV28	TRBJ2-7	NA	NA	CASSPSGGPSEQYF	TGTGCCAGCAGTCCCTCTGGTGGGCCCTCCGAGCAGTACTTC
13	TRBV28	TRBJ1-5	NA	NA	CASNGQGNQPQHF	TGTGCCAGTAATGGACAAGGCAATCAGCCCCAGCATTTT
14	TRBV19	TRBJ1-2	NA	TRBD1	CASSMGATGHGYTF	TGTGCCAGTAGTATGGGGGCGACAGGGCATGGCTACACCTTC
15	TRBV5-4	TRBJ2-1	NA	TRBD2	CASSRSGRAHNEQFF	TGTGCCAGCAGCCGGAGCGGGAGGGCCCACAATGAGCAGTTCTTC
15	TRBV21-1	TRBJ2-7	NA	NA	CASSKPAGPVSEQYF	TGTGCCAGCAGCAAACCGGCGGGGCCTGTATCCGAGCAGTACTTC
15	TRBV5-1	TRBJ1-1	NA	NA	CASSYQDRGISGAFF	TGCGCCAGCAGCTATCAGGATCGGGGGATAAGTGGAGCTTTCTTT
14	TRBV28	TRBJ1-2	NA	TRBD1	CASSLRDRAYGYTF	TGTGCCAGCAGTTTAAGGGACAGGGCCTATGGCTACACCTTC
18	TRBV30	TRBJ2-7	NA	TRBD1	CAWSVHPLGTGTPYEQYF	TGTGCCTGGAGTGTCCACCCATTAGGGACAGGGACTCCCTACGAGCAGTACTTC
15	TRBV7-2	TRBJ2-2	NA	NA	CASSLLREYFGELFF	TGTGCCAGCAGCCTCCTCCGGGAGTATTTCGGGGAGCTGTTTTTT
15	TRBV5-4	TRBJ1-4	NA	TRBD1	CASSLPGQGREKLFF	TGTGCCAGCAGCTTGCCGGGACAGGGACGCGAAAAACTGTTTTTT
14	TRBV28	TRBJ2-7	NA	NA	CASSFSGTPYEQYF	TGTGCCAGCAGTTTTTCCGGGACTCCGTACGAGCAGTACTTC
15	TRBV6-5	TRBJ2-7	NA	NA	CASSYSKAGSYEQYF	TGTGCCAGCAGTTACTCGAAGGCGGGGTCCTACGAGCAGTACTTC
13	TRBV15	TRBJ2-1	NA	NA	CATSRGLSNEQFF	TGTGCCACCAGCAGAGGACTGAGCAATGAGCAGTTCTTC
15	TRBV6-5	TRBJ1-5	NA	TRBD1	CASRRDRGPLQPQHF	TGTGCCAGCAGACGGGACAGGGGCCCATTACAGCCCCAGCATTTT
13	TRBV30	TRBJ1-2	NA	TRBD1	CARKGGSRYGYTF	TGTGCCCGTAAAGGGGGCTCACGCTATGGCTACACCTTC
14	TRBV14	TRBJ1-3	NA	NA	CASRAGAAGNTIYF	TGTGCCAGCAGAGCGGGGGCAGCGGGAAACACCATATATTTT
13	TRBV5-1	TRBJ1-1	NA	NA	CASSQTGNTEAFF	TGCGCCAGCAGCCAGACAGGGAACACTGAAGCTTTCTTT
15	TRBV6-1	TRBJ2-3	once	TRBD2	CASSRTSGSTDTQYF	TGTGCCAGCAGTAGAACTAGCGGCAGCACAGATACGCAGTATTTT
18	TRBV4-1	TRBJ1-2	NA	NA	CASSQERGAMLGYYGYTF	TGCGCCAGCAGCCAAGAGCGGGGGGCGATGCTCGGGTACTATGGCTACACCTTC
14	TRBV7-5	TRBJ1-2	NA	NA	CARSALGHNYGYTF	TGTGCCAGAAGCGCGTTAGGACATAACTATGGCTACACCTTC
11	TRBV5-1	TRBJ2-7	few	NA	CASSLEHEQYF	TGCGCCAGCAGCTTGGAGCACGAGCAGTACTTC
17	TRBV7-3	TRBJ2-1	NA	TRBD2	CASSLVGAGVNGDEQFF	TGTGCCAGCAGCTTAGTTGGAGCGGGAGTCAATGGGGATGAGCAGTTCTTC
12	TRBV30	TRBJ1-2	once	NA	CAWSRGSYGYTF	TGTGCCTGGAGTCGGGGTAGCTATGGCTACACCTTC
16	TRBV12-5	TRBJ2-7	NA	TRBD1	CASGLPRGQGTHEQYF	TGTGCTAGTGGTTTGCCGCGGGGACAGGGTACCCACGAGCAGTACTTC
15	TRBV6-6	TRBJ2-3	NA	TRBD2	CASSRIAGGTDTQYF	TGTGCCAGCAGTAGAATAGCGGGGGGCACAGATACGCAGTATTTT
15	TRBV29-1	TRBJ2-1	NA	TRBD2	CSVERLLAGDNEQFF	TGCAGCGTTGAACGGCTCCTAGCGGGGGACAATGAGCAGTTCTTC
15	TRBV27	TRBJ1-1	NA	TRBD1	CASSFTGQGSIEAFF	TGTGCCAGCAGTTTCACCGGACAGGGATCTATTGAAGCTTTCTTT
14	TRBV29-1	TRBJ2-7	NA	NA	CSVENSPSSYEQYF	TGCAGCGTTGAAAACTCCCCAAGCTCCTACGAGCAGTACTTC
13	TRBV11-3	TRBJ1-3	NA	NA	CASSLVSGNTIYF	TGTGCCAGCAGCTTAGTATCGGGGAACACCATATATTTT